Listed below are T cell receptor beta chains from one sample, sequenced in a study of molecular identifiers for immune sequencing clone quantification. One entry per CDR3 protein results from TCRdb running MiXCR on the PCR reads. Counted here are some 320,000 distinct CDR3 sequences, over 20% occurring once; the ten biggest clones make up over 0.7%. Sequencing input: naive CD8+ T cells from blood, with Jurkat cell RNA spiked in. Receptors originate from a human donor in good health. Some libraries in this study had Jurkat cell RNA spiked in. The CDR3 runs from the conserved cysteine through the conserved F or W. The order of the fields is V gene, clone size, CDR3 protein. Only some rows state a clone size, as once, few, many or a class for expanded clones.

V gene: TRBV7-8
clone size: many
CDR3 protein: CASSFRGQGLFLDEQFF

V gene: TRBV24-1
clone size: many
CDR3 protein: CATGGFDTDTQYF

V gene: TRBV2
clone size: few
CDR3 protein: CASSGQISPLSETQYF

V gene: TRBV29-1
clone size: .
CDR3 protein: CSVEPGTGIPGELFF

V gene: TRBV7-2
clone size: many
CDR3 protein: CASSYLSSYNEQFF

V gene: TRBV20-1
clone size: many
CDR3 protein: CSARDRELAASYEQYF

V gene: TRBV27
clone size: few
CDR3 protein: CASKPTGYAEAFF

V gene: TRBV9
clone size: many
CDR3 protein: CASSVAQNFANVLTF

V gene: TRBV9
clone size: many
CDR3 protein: CASSVSGVADTQYF

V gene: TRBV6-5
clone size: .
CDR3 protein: CASILRVRGETQYF

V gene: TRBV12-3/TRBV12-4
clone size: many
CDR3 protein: CASLLQGEVEQFF

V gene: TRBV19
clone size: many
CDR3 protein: CASSNIGGNTEAFF